This is a list of T cell receptor beta chains from one sample in a study of T cell responses to AZD1222 COVID-19 vaccine. The assay was immunoSEQ multiplex PCR, and TCRdb's table has in-frame clones only and misses some. The sample consists of about 150,000 clones, about nine tenths of them appearing once. The sample in question was peripheral blood, obtained on day 0 of AZD1222 vaccination. The receptor set was obtained from an adult in good health. Both conserved end residues are part of each CDR3. The D gene is left open where the match is weak. Some rows mark clone size as missing; the rest say once, few, many or name a class of expanded clone.

cdr3_aa cdr3_nt clone_size cdr3_length d_call j_call v_call
CASSPQMGGVNQPQHF TGTGCCAGCTCACCCCAAATGGGGGGCGTCAATCAGCCCCAGCATTTT NA 16 NA TRBJ1-5 TRBV18
CASSHDPARETQYF TGCGCCAGCAGCCATGACCCAGCTCGAGAGACCCAGTACTTC NA 14 NA TRBJ2-5 TRBV4-1
CASRPGTQRGNEQFF TGTGCCAGCAGGCCCGGGACTCAAAGGGGCAATGAGCAGTTCTTC NA 15 NA TRBJ2-1 TRBV2
CASSSASRGYTF TGTGCCAGCAGCTCCGCTAGTCGAGGCTACACCTTC NA 12 NA TRBJ1-2 TRBV7-2
CASSLDGGMAGYTF TGCGCCAGCAGCTTGGATGGGGGTATGGCTGGCTACACCTTC NA 14 NA TRBJ1-2 TRBV5-1
CATSGGTDYGYTF TGTGCCACCAGTGGCGGGACAGACTATGGCTACACCTTC NA 13 TRBD1 TRBJ1-2 TRBV24-1
CASSPLRGSGNTIYF TGTGCCAGTAGTCCCCTTCGCGGCTCTGGAAACACCATATATTTT NA 15 NA TRBJ1-3 TRBV19
CASSNQGGEQYF TGTGCCAGCAGTAATCAGGGAGGCGAGCAGTACTTC NA 12 NA TRBJ2-7 TRBV7-3
CASSLGSPGNTIYF TGTGCCAGCAGCTTAGGTTCCCCTGGAAACACCATATATTTT NA 14 NA TRBJ1-3 TRBV7-2
CASSTGPPYEQYF TGTGCCAGCAGCACAGGGCCCCCCTACGAGCAGTACTTC NA 13 NA TRBJ2-7 TRBV2
CASSIVRGGGQPQHF TGTGCCAGTAGTATAGTTAGGGGAGGAGGACAGCCCCAGCATTTT NA 15 NA TRBJ1-5 TRBV19
CASSRVRSASSYEQYF TGTGCCAGCAGCCGAGTAAGGTCGGCGAGCTCCTACGAGCAGTACTTC NA 16 NA TRBJ2-7 TRBV7-8
CASSLGGITDTEAFF TGTGCCAGCAGCTTAGGGGGAATTACGGACACTGAAGCTTTCTTT NA 15 NA TRBJ1-1 TRBV28
CASSTQQTNSPLHF TGTGCCAGTAGTACACAGCAGACGAATTCACCCCTCCACTTT NA 14 NA TRBJ1-6 TRBV19
CASSFRRDNSPLHF TGTGCCAGCAGCTTCAGACGGGATAATTCACCCCTCCACTTT NA 14 NA TRBJ1-6 TRBV11-3
CASSQLSPRDYEQYF TGTGCCAGCAGCCAGTTGTCACCAAGGGACTACGAGCAGTACTTC once 15 NA TRBJ2-7 TRBV28
CASSLVGGTYEQYF TGTGCCAGCAGTTTAGTTGGAGGGACCTACGAGCAGTACTTC NA 14 NA TRBJ2-7 TRBV27
CASTGNSYGYTF TGTGCCAGCACCGGGAACTCCTATGGCTACACCTTC once 12 NA TRBJ1-2 TRBV28
CASSVRVNTEAFF TGTGCCAGCAGTGTTAGAGTGAACACTGAAGCTTTCTTT NA 13 NA TRBJ1-1 TRBV6-4
CSASDHTASGYTF TGCAGTGCTAGTGATCATACAGCCTCAGGCTACACCTTC NA 13 NA TRBJ1-2 TRBV20-1
CASSGDSTDTQYF TGTGCCAGCAGTGGGGACAGCACAGATACGCAGTATTTT NA 13 NA TRBJ2-3 TRBV25-1
CASSLFRATYNEQFF TGTGCCAGCAGCTTGTTCCGCGCTACCTACAATGAGCAGTTCTTC NA 15 NA TRBJ2-1 TRBV5-8
CASSYGQGAITEAFF TGTGCCAGCAGCTACGGACAGGGGGCGATCACTGAAGCTTTCTTT once 15 TRBD1 TRBJ1-1 TRBV5-4
CASSLEAGGGELFF TGTGCCAGCAGCTTAGAGGCGGGAGGGGGGGAGCTGTTTTTT NA 14 TRBD2 TRBJ2-2 TRBV11-2
CASSFSGGTYEQYF TGTGCCAGCAGCTTTAGCGGAGGAACCTACGAGCAGTACTTC NA 14 NA TRBJ2-7 TRBV7-9
CASSGSGHYTEAFF TGTGCCAGCAGCGGTTCGGGACACTACACTGAAGCTTTCTTT NA 14 NA TRBJ1-1 TRBV9
CASSLGDHGGGYGYTF TGTGCCAGCAGCTTAGGTGATCACGGAGGTGGCTATGGCTACACCTTC NA 16 NA TRBJ1-2 TRBV7-9
CASRPVGGRETQYF TGTGCCAGCAGACCCGTGGGGGGCCGGGAGACCCAGTACTTC NA 14 NA TRBJ2-5 TRBV11-2
CASSPRLQRTDEAFF TGTGCCAGCTCACCTAGGCTTCAGCGGACAGACGAAGCTTTCTTT NA 15 NA TRBJ1-1 TRBV18
CATWTGGYGYTF TGTGCCACCTGGACAGGGGGCTATGGCTACACCTTC once 12 TRBD1 TRBJ1-2 TRBV27
CASSPGLAGVDHEQYF TGCGCCAGCAGCCCGGGACTAGCGGGAGTAGACCACGAGCAGTACTTC NA 16 TRBD2 TRBJ2-7 TRBV5-1
CASSYSLRGDYGYTF TGTGCCAGCAGTTACTCCCTCCGGGGCGACTATGGCTACACCTTC NA 15 NA TRBJ1-2 TRBV6-5
CASSPTAGVVNEQFF TGTGCCAGCTCACCAACAGCGGGAGTTGTCAATGAGCAGTTCTTC NA 15 TRBD2 TRBJ2-1 TRBV18
CASSQDYRVLPDTQYF TGCGCCAGCAGCCAAGATTACAGGGTACTCCCAGATACGCAGTATTTT NA 16 NA TRBJ2-3 TRBV4-3
CRGDRVNGYTF TGCAGGGGGGACAGGGTTAATGGCTACACCTTC NA 11 TRBD1 TRBJ1-2 TRBV20-1
CASSELTEAWTEAFF TGTGCCAGCAGTGAACTTACTGAGGCATGGACTGAAGCTTTCTTT NA 15 NA TRBJ1-1 TRBV6-1
CASSSRGNTEAFF TGTGCCAGCAGTTCCAGGGGGAACACTGAAGCTTTCTTT NA 13 NA TRBJ1-1 TRBV6-5
CASSIYLIRGRENGYTF TGTGCCAGTAGCATCTACCTGATCAGGGGGCGCGAGAATGGCTACACCTTC NA 17 TRBD1 TRBJ1-2 TRBV19
CASSPLDRNTEAFF TGTGCCAGCTCACCTCTTGACAGAAACACTGAAGCTTTCTTT NA 14 NA TRBJ1-1 TRBV18
CASSLVASGRNNEQFF TGTGCCAGCAGTTTAGTGGCTAGCGGGAGAAACAATGAGCAGTTCTTC NA 16 TRBD2 TRBJ2-1 TRBV27
CASSLVGDYEQYF TGTGCCAGCAGCTTGGTGGGTGACTACGAGCAGTACTTC NA 13 NA TRBJ2-7 TRBV5-5
CASSLNRNTEAFF TGTGCCAGCAGCTTAAATCGGAACACTGAAGCTTTCTTT NA 13 NA TRBJ1-1 TRBV7-3
CASSLAAGRDWAEAFF TGCGCCAGCAGCTTGGCGGCAGGGCGGGACTGGGCTGAAGCTTTCTTT once 16 NA TRBJ1-1 TRBV5-1
CASSPGQSNQPQHF TGTGCCAGCTCACCGGGACAGAGCAATCAGCCCCAGCATTTT once 14 TRBD1 TRBJ1-5 TRBV18
CASSLPRTGGTTIYF TGTGCCAGCAGTTTACCGAGGACAGGCGGAACCACCATATATTTT NA 15 TRBD1 TRBJ1-3 TRBV28
CASSPIPAPQHF TGTGCCAGCAGTCCGATCCCCGCGCCCCAGCATTTT NA 12 NA TRBJ1-5 TRBV28
CASSLVLQADNSPLHF TGTGCCAGCAGTTTGGTCCTACAGGCCGATAATTCACCCCTCCACTTT once 16 NA TRBJ1-6 TRBV28
CASSLGGGGRGTEAFF TGTGCCAGCAGCTTAGGGGGGGGAGGGAGAGGAACTGAAGCTTTCTTT NA 16 NA TRBJ1-1 TRBV7-8
CASSVGGGVWDTQYF TGTGCCAGCAGCGTCGGCGGGGGAGTATGGGATACGCAGTATTTT NA 15 TRBD2 TRBJ2-3 TRBV9
CASSLGTASTNEKLFF TGCGCCAGCAGCTTGGGGACAGCGTCAACTAATGAAAAACTGTTTTTT NA 16 NA TRBJ1-4 TRBV5-1
CASSSDGESSYEQYF TGTGCCAGCAGCTCCGACGGTGAGAGCTCCTACGAGCAGTACTTC NA 15 NA TRBJ2-7 TRBV28
CATSKGFNQPQHF TGTGCCACCTCGAAAGGGTTCAATCAGCCCCAGCATTTT NA 13 NA TRBJ1-5 TRBV27
CASSRKTGHNYGYTF TGTGCCAGTAGTCGAAAGACAGGGCACAACTATGGCTACACCTTC NA 15 TRBD1 TRBJ1-2 TRBV19
CSVGGGEDRTTDTQYF TGCAGCGTTGGCGGGGGCGAGGACAGAACCACAGATACGCAGTATTTT NA 16 NA TRBJ2-3 TRBV29-1
CAISERSGRSEQYF TGTGCCATCAGTGAGAGGTCAGGGCGGTCCGAGCAGTACTTC once 14 NA TRBJ2-7 TRBV10-3
CASSHLAGIGEQFF TGTGCCAGCAGCCATCTAGCGGGAATTGGTGAGCAGTTCTTC NA 14 TRBD2 TRBJ2-1 TRBV6-5